The T cell receptor (beta chain) under discussion was sequenced for a study of shared clonotypes between healthy human individuals. Naivety among CD8 cells was defined by CD45RO negativity and positive CCR7 selection, thereby excluding terminally differentiated effector memory CD45RA+ cells. Only a few counts were recorded for this clone. The antigen is unknown. This sample also contains other DNA sequences that code for the same CDR3. The authors split each subset's genomic DNA evenly across several immunoSEQ plates. Profiling relied on immunoSEQ multiplex PCR, and the TCRdb table lists in-frame clones only, not all of them. The sample holds around 640,000 clones, approximately 96% seen once. Regarding the study as a whole: Richness estimates generally favored naive over memory subsets.

The material sequenced was naive CD8+ T cells sorted from blood. This clonotype was obtained from a woman in her twenties or thirties in good health.

The CDR3 region is CASSSTGGGNQPQHF. In nucleotides, the CDR3 is TGTGCCAGTAGTAGCACAGGGGGCGGCAATCAGCCCCAGCATTTT. The chain recombines TRBV19 with TRBJ1-5; 9 nucleotides agree with TRBD1. Per the germline V gene, CDR1 is LNHDA and CDR2 is SQIVND (reference sequence). The CDR3 is 15 amino acids. V dropped 4 bases and J dropped 2; count of bases not matched to a gene: 3.